This TCR beta chain was identified during a study of beta chain features in type 1 diabetes. At the level of the study: There was similarity between patients and healthy donors in age, gender and cell yields.

The germline gives CDR1 SGHTA, CDR2 FQGTGA. The CDR3 covers 13 residues. V lost 2 bases, J lost 2 bases, and 5 bases lay in between. Study-wide results and limits: The study notes PCR might favor shorter templates equally in patients and controls. Researchers report that Type 1 diabetes patients had moderately but significantly shorter TCRB CDR3s across all four CD4+ subsets.

This clone turned up a few times. Its antigen is still unknown. Isolated RNA was reverse transcribed in full, so expressed TCRB transcripts were sequenced. This table comes from immunoSEQ multiplex PCR, and its TCRdb copy is limited to in-frame clones, with some not included. The data show 640,000 or so clones, roughly 13% seen once. Input material: naive CD4+ T cells from blood. The origin of this receptor is a man between 18 and 35 years old with type 1 diabetes. The chain is built from TRBV7-3 and TRBJ2-3; D call uncertain. CDR3 loop: CASSLAYTDTQYF. The CDR3 nucleotides are TGTGCCAGCAGCTTAGCCTACACAGATACGCAGTATTTT.